Below are 24 T cell receptor beta chains sequenced from a single sample in a study of cytomegalovirus exposure and HLA in healthy donors. A multiplex PCR was run with 60 Vbeta primers and 13 Jbeta primers. Data came from immunoSEQ multiplex PCR; TCRdb stores just in-frame clones and leaves some out. The sample lists roughly 97,000 clones, 9.5% to 13% occurring once. The sample comprised PBMCs. These receptors were collected from a man aged 35 to 55 in good health and CMV-seropositive.

The gene calls are TRBV19 and TRBJ2-1; TRBD2 agrees at 10 bases. V dropped 4 bases and J dropped 8; count of bases not matched to a gene: 11. The CDR3 is made up of 16 amino acids. Looked up from germline, CDR1 is LNHDA and CDR2 is SQIVND (reference sequence). The CDR3 region has the DNA TGTGCCAGTAGTACCCGGGGTAGCGGGAGGTTGCATGAGCAGTTCTTC. It yields the protein CASSTRGSGRLHEQFF.

This chain joins TRBV21-1 and TRBJ2-7; the D call in the table, TRBD2, was not verified against the DNA. TRBV21-1 is listed as a pseudogene. This CDR3 comprises 14 residues. The chain's CDR3 is CASSKRGWGYEQYF. In nucleotides, the CDR3 is TGTGCCAGCAGCAAACGGGGATGGGGCTACGAGCAGTACTTC.

The table lists this clone with a few counts. In DNA form, the CDR3 reads TGTGCCAGTAGTTGGGGACAGTCTAGCAATCAGCCCCAGCATTTT. Translating gives CASSWGQSSNQPQHF. The rearrangement uses TRBV19 and TRBJ1-5; TRBD1 aligns across 7 bases. Trimming removed 5 bases from V and 0 bases from J; junction bases left unmatched: 4. Germline V CDR1 and CDR2: LNHDA, SQIVND (reference sequence). This CDR3 is 15 amino acids long. Filled out from reference TRBV19 and TRBJ1-5, the complete variable domain reads DGGITQSPKYLFRKEGQNVTLSCEQNLNHDAMYWYRQDPGQGLRLIYYSQIVNDFQKGDIAEGYSVSREKKESFPLTVTSAQKNPTAFYLCASSWGQSSNQPQHFGDGTRLSIL.

This chain joins TRBV4-2 and TRBJ1-5; the D is unclear. V was trimmed by 4 bases and J by 7 bases, leaving 14 bases between them. The CDR3 length is 14 residues. CDR1 and CDR2 (germline): LGHNA, YNFKEQ. DNA for the CDR3: TGTGCCAGCAGCCGCGACATTATGGGCCAGCCCCAGCATTTT. It encodes CASSRDIMGQPQHF.

This chain joins TRBV6-5 and TRBJ2-3, with 7 nucleotides matching TRBD2. The junction had 4 bases not matched to a gene; V was cut back by 0 bases and J by 13 bases. CDR3 length equals 12 residues. Germline CDR1 reads MNHEY; CDR2 reads SVGAGI. Here the CDR3 reads CASSYSGTTEYF. CDR3 sequence (DNA): TGTGCCAGCAGTTACTCAGGGACTACCGAGTATTTT.

The chain uses TRBV5-1 and TRBJ2-5; TRBD1 aligns across 8 bases. The end of the DNA is better explained by TRBJ2-7, so the J call may be wrong. This CDR3 is 17 amino acids long. Germline V gives CDR1 SGHRS, CDR2 YFSETQ. Here the CDR3 reads CASSRTPIGQGSYEQYF. CDR3 DNA sequence: TGCGCCAGCAGCCGTACCCCTATTGGACAGGGATCCTACGAGCAGTACTTC.

The J gene is TRBJ2-5, the V gene TRBV6-1, with 9 bases fitting TRBD2. The DNA end is a closer match to TRBJ2-7, so the J assignment may be wrong. Germline V lookup: CDR1 MNHNS, CDR2 SASEGT. The CDR3 is 14 amino acids. CDR3 in amino acids: CASSVGTSSYEQYF. CDR3 bases: TGTGCCAGCAGTGTAGGGACTAGCAGCTACGAGCAGTACTTC.

The chain carries TRBV5-1 and TRBJ2-1; D perhaps matches TRBD2 (6 bases). In germline, CDR1 is SGHRS, CDR2 YFSETQ. V was pared by 3 bases and J by 5 bases, with 15 bases between. The CDR3 runs 15 residues. The CDR3 DNA follows: TGCGCCAGCAGCTGGCGGGACGGATCGAACAATGAGCAGTTCTTC. Amino acids: CASSWRDGSNNEQFF. Full variable domain (outside the CDR3, taken from reference TRBV5-1 and TRBJ2-1): KAGVTQTPRYLIKTRGQQVTLSCSPISGHRSVSWYQQTPGQGLQFLFEYFSETQRNKGNFPGRFSGRQFSNSRSEMNVSTLELGDSALYLCASSWRDGSNNEQFFGPGTRLTVL.

The chain employs TRBV28 and TRBJ1-1; 7 nucleotides align to TRBD1. Germline V gene lookup returns CDR1 MDHEN and CDR2 SYDVKM. CDR3 length: 12 residues. V gave up 7 bases and J gave up 4 bases; unmatched junction bases: 3. The CDR3 reads CASIAGGTEAFF. Here the CDR3 DNA reads TGTGCCAGCATAGCAGGGGGCACTGAAGCTTTCTTT.

The J gene is TRBJ2-3, the V gene TRBV5-4; D is perhaps TRBD2 (6 bases). V dropped 0 bases and J dropped 4 bases, with 12 bases sitting between them. In germline, CDR1 is SGHNT, CDR2 YYREEE (reference sequence). The CDR3 length is 15 residues. CDR3 in DNA: TGTGCCAGCAGCTTGGCCGGGACGGGGGCAGATACGCAGTATTTT. Translating gives CASSLAGTGADTQYF.

V and J are TRBV27 and TRBJ2-7, with 8 positions matching TRBD1. V lost 2 bases to trimming and J lost 3 bases; unmatched junction nucleotides: 9. The length of the CDR3 is 16 residues. The germline V gene encodes CDR1 MNHEY and CDR2 SMNVEV (reference sequence). DNA for the CDR3: TGTGCCAGCAGTTTAAGGGCGACAGGGGCGAACTACGAGCAGTACTTC. It is translated as CASSLRATGANYEQYF.

The gene calls are TRBV28 and TRBJ2-3; tentatively, D is TRBD2 (5 bases). The CDR3 runs 12 residues. V was trimmed by 4 bases and J by 6 bases, leaving 8 bases between them. In germline, CDR1 is MDHEN, CDR2 SYDVKM. The CDR3 coding sequence is TGTGCCAGCAGTTCTGGACTGGATACGCAGTATTTT. Translation: CASSSGLDTQYF.

This clone turned up a few times. The chain uses TRBV6-1 and TRBJ1-2; no reliable D call. Germline assignment: CDR1 MNHNS and CDR2 SASEGT. Trimming shortened V by 7 bases and J by 8 bases, and 11 bases separated the two germline ends. The CDR3 length is 11 residues. The CDR3 bases are TGTGCCAGCAACGCGGGGATCGGCTACACCTTC. Translated: CASNAGIGYTF.

This clone has a handful of counts. The J gene is TRBJ2-7, the V gene TRBV27; D is possibly TRBD2 (6 bases). This CDR3 region has 13 residues. Germline lookup yields CDR1 MNHEY and CDR2 SMNVEV (reference sequence). V dropped 5 bases and J dropped 4 bases, with 12 bases sitting between them. Here the CDR3 reads CASSIRGSYEQYF. CDR3 sequence (DNA): TGTGCCAGCAGTATTCGGGGGTCGTACGAGCAGTACTTC.

The chain employs TRBV19 and TRBJ1-5, with D possibly TRBD1 on 5 matching bases. Trimming took 3 bases from V and 2 from J, leaving 14 bases between them. This CDR3 comprises 16 residues. Looked up from germline, CDR1 is LNHDA and CDR2 is SQIVND (reference sequence). In DNA form, the CDR3 reads TGTGCCAGTAGTATCTCCTTGACAGTCCGCAATCAGCCCCAGCATTTT. Translated: CASSISLTVRNQPQHF.

The CDR3 spells CASSNQTARTAETQYF. As DNA, the CDR3 is TGTGCCAGTAGTAACCAGACAGCCAGGACGGCAGAGACCCAGTACTTC. The genes are TRBV19 and TRBJ2-5; a weak D match, TRBD1 (5 bases). Trimming pared 4 bases from V and 4 bases from J, leaving 19 bases between. Germline assignment: CDR1 LNHDA and CDR2 SQIVND (reference sequence). The CDR3 runs to 16 residues.

The genes are TRBV9 and TRBJ2-7; 9 nucleotides agree with TRBD2. V lost 4 bases to trimming and J lost 2 bases; unmatched junction nucleotides: 4. The CDR3 consists of 14 residues. The germline V gene has CDR1 SGDLS and CDR2 YYNGEE. The CDR3 DNA is TGTGCCAGCAGCCCTAGCGGGACCACCTACGAGCAGTACTTC. Translated, it gives CASSPSGTTYEQYF. Looking up the rest from reference TRBV9 and TRBJ2-7 gives the full variable domain: DSGVTQTPKHLITATGQRVTLRCSPRSGDLSVYWYQQSLDQGLQFLIQYYNGEERAKGNILERFSAQQFPDLHSELNLSSLELGDSALYFCASSPSGTTYEQYFGPGTRLTVT.

This clone showed up just a few times. The chain combines TRBV11-3 with TRBJ2-7; D remains unclear. Germline CDR1 reads SGHNT; CDR2 reads YENEEA. Trimming took 2 bases from V and 6 from J, leaving 5 bases between them. The CDR3 runs to 11 residues. The chain's CDR3 is CASSLSIEQYF. The CDR3 nucleotides read TGTGCCAGCAGCTTATCCATCGAGCAGTACTTC. Full variable domain (outside the CDR3, taken from reference TRBV11-3 and TRBJ2-7): EAGVVQSPRYKIIEKKQPVAFWCNPISGHNTLYWYLQNLGQGPELLIRYENEEAVDDSQLPKDRFSAERLKGVDSTLKIQPAELGDSAVYLCASSLSIEQYFGPGTRLTVT.

This clone turned up a few times. The chain links TRBV6-6 to TRBJ1-5; weak D call: TRBD1 (6 bases). V lost 4 bases to trimming and J lost 7 bases, with 14 bases between them. This CDR3 is 14 amino acids long. Per the germline V gene, CDR1 is MNHNY and CDR2 is SVGAGI (reference sequence). The CDR3, as DNA: TGTGCCAGCAGTTGGACACAGGGTGCGCAGCCCCAGCATTTT. Encoded protein: CASSWTQGAQPQHF.

This clone was seen only a few times. The chain carries TRBV6-5 and TRBJ2-1; D is perhaps TRBD2 (5 bases). V lost 6 bases, J lost 8 bases, and 17 bases lay in between. The germline V gene encodes CDR1 MNHEY and CDR2 SVGAGI. The CDR3 totals 14 residues. The CDR3 DNA is TGTGCCAGCAGATTAGTATCGGGGTTCGATGAGCAGTTCTTC. Protein: CASRLVSGFDEQFF.

This sequence joins TRBV9 and TRBJ2-7; D remains unclear. The CDR3 length is 14 residues. Per the germline V gene, CDR1 is SGDLS and CDR2 is YYNGEE. The ends were cut back, 0 bases at V and 3 bases at J, with 10 bases in the middle. The CDR3 region is CASSVGFSSYEQYF. For the CDR3, the DNA is TGTGCCAGCAGCGTAGGTTTTTCCAGCTACGAGCAGTACTTC.

This clone was picked up a small number of times. The chain employs TRBV19 and TRBJ2-2; D is possibly TRBD2 (5 bases). The CDR3 has 13 residues. CDR1 LNHDA and CDR2 SQIVND come from the germline V gene (reference sequence). Deletions cut 6 bases from V and 7 bases from J, with 12 bases between. CDR3 bases: TGTGCCAGTAGGGGGAGCTCGGGCGGGGAGCTGTTTTTT. Protein: CASRGSSGGELFF.

Here the CDR3 reads CASSFADTEAFF. The CDR3 bases are TGTGCCAGCAGCTTTGCAGACACTGAAGCTTTCTTT. This rearrangement joins TRBV7-2 to TRBJ1-1; D not resolved. The CDR3 spans 12 residues. Trimming took off 3 bases at V and 3 bases at J, with 5 bases between the two ends. The germline CDR1 and CDR2 sequences are SGHTA and FQGNSA.

This clone was observed a few times. CDR3 bases: TGTGCCAGTAGTATATACAGGAACACTGAAGCTTTCTTT. It is translated as CASSIYRNTEAFF. The chain recombines TRBV19 with TRBJ1-1; the D is unclear. The V end was cut by 2 bases, the J end by 1 base, with 5 bases between. CDR1 LNHDA and CDR2 SQIVND come from the germline V gene (reference sequence). This CDR3 comprises 13 residues.